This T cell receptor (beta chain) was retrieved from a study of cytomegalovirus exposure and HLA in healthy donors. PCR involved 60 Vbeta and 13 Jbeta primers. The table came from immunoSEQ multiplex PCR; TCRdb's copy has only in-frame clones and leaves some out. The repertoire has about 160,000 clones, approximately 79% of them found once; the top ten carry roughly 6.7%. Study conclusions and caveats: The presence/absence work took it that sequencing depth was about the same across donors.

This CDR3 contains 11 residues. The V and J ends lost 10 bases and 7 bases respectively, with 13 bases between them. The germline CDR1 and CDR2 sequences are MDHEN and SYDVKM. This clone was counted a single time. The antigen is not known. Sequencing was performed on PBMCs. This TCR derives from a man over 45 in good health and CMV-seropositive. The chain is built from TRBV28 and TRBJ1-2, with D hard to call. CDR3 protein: CATRREPGYTF. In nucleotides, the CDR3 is TGTGCCACCCGGAGGGAACCTGGCTACACCTTC.